These T cell receptor beta chains were read from a single sample in a study of cytomegalovirus exposure and HLA in healthy donors. Measured with immunoSEQ multiplex PCR; TCRdb has only the in-frame clones, and not every one. The table lists about 140,000 clones, 73% of them singletons. Sequenced: PBMCs. All receptors come from a woman aged 40 to 50 in good health and CMV-seronegative. Each CDR3 is given without its conserved first and last residue. The order of the fields is D gene, J gene, clone size, V gene, CDR3 protein. D genes are given only for firm matches. The listing skips clone size in some rows; elsewhere it reads once, few, many or a size class.

TRBD1	TRBJ1-2	NA	TRBV25-1	ASSNQGAGYT
NA	TRBJ2-6	NA	TRBV6-6	ASSYSSSGANVLT
TRBD2	TRBJ2-1	NA	TRBV7-2	ASSPTSGGHNEQF
TRBD1	TRBJ1-2	NA	TRBV2	ASSVRGQGYGYT
NA	TRBJ1-5	NA	TRBV7-2	ASSYSQGGQPQH
NA	TRBJ1-2	NA	TRBV5-1	ASSLSTQGTYGYT
TRBD1	TRBJ2-5	NA	TRBV7-6	ASSSQGFQQETQY
NA	TRBJ1-3	NA	TRBV7-8	ASSLAFLGGRENTIY
NA	TRBJ2-5	NA	TRBV4-3	ASSQGVGSQMGGLHRGQY
NA	TRBJ1-5	NA	TRBV19	ASSVTENNQPQH
NA	TRBJ2-3	NA	TRBV4-1	ASSQGPAGTDTQY
TRBD2	TRBJ2-5	NA	TRBV6-1	ASSEASGVATQY
NA	TRBJ2-3	NA	TRBV5-6	ASSKGQSTDTQY
NA	TRBJ2-3	NA	TRBV11-2	ASSLGGRITDTQY
NA	TRBJ2-7	once	TRBV4-2	ASSQGSSGSYEQY
TRBD1	TRBJ2-3	NA	TRBV7-7	ASSLEGQGAPLY
NA	TRBJ1-2	NA	TRBV6-1	ASSEALRGYGYT
NA	TRBJ2-5	NA	TRBV4-1	ASSHSRQAGSETQY
NA	TRBJ1-4	NA	TRBV29-1	SVGEGSSNEKLF
NA	TRBJ2-5	NA	TRBV11-2	ASSKSPEETQY
TRBD2	TRBJ2-5	NA	TRBV11-2	ASSLPSGGGTQY
TRBD1	TRBJ2-1	NA	TRBV28	ASLPGQGHNEQF
NA	TRBJ1-1	NA	TRBV5-1	ASSLDMNTEAF
NA	TRBJ1-5	NA	TRBV5-8	ASSGKQGLNQPQH
NA	TRBJ1-3	NA	TRBV28	ASSPQRGVRGNTIY
NA	TRBJ2-2	NA	TRBV4-1	ASSNYQFGSVTGELF
NA	TRBJ1-2	once	TRBV29-1	SVDYIGGDYGYT
NA	TRBJ2-1	once	TRBV18	ASSSEYNEQF
TRBD1	TRBJ1-2	NA	TRBV18	ASSLGQAAAYGYT
TRBD1	TRBJ1-3	NA	TRBV25-1	ASSELTGDRRNTIY
NA	TRBJ2-3	NA	TRBV9	ASSVAMLAGDTQY
NA	TRBJ2-5	NA	TRBV5-1	ASSFEGTETQY
TRBD1	TRBJ1-2	NA	TRBV5-1	ASSLDLQGNYGYT
NA	TRBJ2-5	once	TRBV11-1	ASSLGTSQETQY
NA	TRBJ2-2	NA	TRBV5-6	ASSLVRGELF
TRBD1	TRBJ1-2	NA	TRBV18	ASSTDRVGGYT
NA	TRBJ1-5	few	TRBV7-6	ASSLAWGPNQPQH
NA	TRBJ2-2	NA	TRBV10-3	ASGETGELF
TRBD2	TRBJ2-1	NA	TRBV5-6	ASSLGLAGIYNEQF
TRBD1	TRBJ1-5	NA	TRBV23-1	ASIPTGSNQPQH
TRBD1	TRBJ1-2	NA	TRBV5-4	ASSLRDRSLQRGYT
NA	TRBJ1-1	NA	TRBV12-1	ASSPVWRSMNTEAF
TRBD1	TRBJ1-6	NA	TRBV7-2	ASSYETGERDSPLH
NA	TRBJ2-1	NA	TRBV19	ASMGGRSYNEQF
NA	TRBJ1-5	NA	TRBV27	ASSSLETLSNQPQH
TRBD1	TRBJ1-1	NA	TRBV7-9	ASSLDFRGSEAF
TRBD2	TRBJ2-5	NA	TRBV7-9	ASSLALGGMHQETQY
NA	TRBJ2-3	NA	TRBV5-1	ASSGRLEASTDTQY
NA	TRBJ2-2	NA	TRBV18	ASLQGAPGELF
TRBD1	TRBJ1-2	NA	TRBV4-3	ASSQEQGGTLYYGYT
NA	TRBJ1-1	few	TRBV2	ASKSDMNTEAF
NA	TRBJ1-2	NA	TRBV27	ASRKPGSDYGYT
NA	TRBJ1-1	NA	TRBV10-3	AISVTGRNTEAF
NA	TRBJ1-2	NA	TRBV5-4	ASSLASSGWGYGYT
NA	TRBJ2-2	NA	TRBV9	ASSVGLQGRGWGTGELF
NA	TRBJ2-5	NA	TRBV15	ATAVGRQETN
TRBD1	TRBJ1-4	few	TRBV5-1	ASSRQGADEKLF